What follows is one TCR beta chain and its context. Its antigen specificity is not known. It has no much larger one-base neighbor in the sample; base qualities were not kept. The donors belonged to the validation cohort of about 130 subjects, which was separate from the approximately 610-subject first cohort. V drops 4 bases and J drops 0 bases, leaving 14 bases in between. For CDR1 and CDR2, the germline V gene (reference sequence) lists LNHDA and SQIVND. The cysteine opens and the phenylalanine closes a CDR3 of 16 amino acids. Only the CDR3 DNA is retained, 48 bases long and in frame from the first base. This specimen comes from a study of cytomegalovirus exposure and HLA in healthy donors (dated by TCRdb to 2016 to 2017). In the study overall: A later analysis indicated that the 120 validation repertoires were generated on the platform also employed for the 600 to 750 repertoires of the first cohort. The study was designed to test whether signatures of past pathogen exposure could be identified by cataloging public T cell receptors. Along with the roughly 670-subject first cohort, a separate validation cohort of more than 90 different subjects was used. The study combined high-throughput TCR immunosequencing, statistical association of individual TCRs with disease status, and machine learning to predict cytomegalovirus infection status. The research as a whole found: The classifier was reported to diagnose cytomegalovirus status with high specificity and sensitivity in both the original and validation cohorts. The validation cohort had no HLA typing available for a later analysis, so co-occurrence within that cohort was assessed over all 130 or so repertoires. The authors suggested that the approach could potentially be generalized to other disease states and immunological phenotypes. Subsequent analysis determined that TCRs grouped into clusters in the first cohort also showed a tendency toward co-occurrence across the 130 or so validation repertoires, and 94% of cluster scores exceeded 0. In vitro tests confirmed that a few of the cytomegalovirus-associated TCR beta chains recognize cytomegalovirus antigens. Most TCR sequences were observed very rarely across donors, whereas some public TCRs were present in many individuals. The study listed around 160 TCR beta chains as associated with cytomegalovirus.

The library was produced with the immunoSEQ multiplex PCR assay. In the original analysis: A statistical classification framework was built to diagnose cytomegalovirus status from the catalog of TCR beta chain sequences. Here the immuneACCESS table is served through TCRdb, limited to in-frame sequences with V and J called. Missing clones are a known gap in these copies; in checked studies unresolved V genes cover under half, and the rest lacks a known reason. The V and J calls and clone size were taken over from that table, and D and trimming were inferred from the DNA. The sample table contains approximately 99,000 clones; only one count was recorded for approximately 94% of them. The top ten clones comprise 0.67% of the sample.

Recombination linked TRBV19 to TRBJ2-3, with TRBD2 tentatively as D gene (5 bases match). The receptor's source is a woman between 18 and 30 years old in good health and CMV-seronegative. The sequencing sample was made of PBMCs. CDR3 protein: CASSTHLALSTDTQYF. The bases read TGTGCCAGTAGTACCCACCTAGCTTTGAGCACAGATACGCAGTATTTT.